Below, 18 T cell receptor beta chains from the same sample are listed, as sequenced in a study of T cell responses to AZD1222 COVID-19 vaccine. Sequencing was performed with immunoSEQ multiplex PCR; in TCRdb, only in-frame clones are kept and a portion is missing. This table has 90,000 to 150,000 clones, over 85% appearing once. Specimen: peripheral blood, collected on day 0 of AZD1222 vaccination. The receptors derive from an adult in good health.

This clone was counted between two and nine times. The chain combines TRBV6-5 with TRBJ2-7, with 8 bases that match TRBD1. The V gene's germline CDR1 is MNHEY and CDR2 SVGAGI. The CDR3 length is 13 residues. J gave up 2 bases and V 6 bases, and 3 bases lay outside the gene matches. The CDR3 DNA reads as TGTGCCAGCAGGACAGGGGCAGCCTACGAGCAGTACTTC. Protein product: CASRTGAAYEQYF.

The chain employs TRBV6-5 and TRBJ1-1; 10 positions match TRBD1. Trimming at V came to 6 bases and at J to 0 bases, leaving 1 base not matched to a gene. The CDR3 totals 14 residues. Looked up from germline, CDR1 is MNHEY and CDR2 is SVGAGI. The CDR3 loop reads CASRTGGMNTEAFF. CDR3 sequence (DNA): TGTGCCAGCAGGACAGGGGGCATGAACACTGAAGCTTTCTTT.

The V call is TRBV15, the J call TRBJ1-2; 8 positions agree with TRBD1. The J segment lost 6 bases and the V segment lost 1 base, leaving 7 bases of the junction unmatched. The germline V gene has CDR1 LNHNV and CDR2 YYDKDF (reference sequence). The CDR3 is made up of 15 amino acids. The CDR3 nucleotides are TGTGCCACCAGCAGAGGAGGGGACAGGACCCATGGCTACACCTTC. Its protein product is CATSRGGDRTHGYTF. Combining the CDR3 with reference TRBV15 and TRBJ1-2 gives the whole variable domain DAMVIQNPRYQVTQFGKPVTLSCSQTLNHNVMYWYQQKSSQAPKLLFHYYDKDFNNEADTPDNFQSRRPNTSFCFLDIRSPGLGDTAMYLCATSRGGDRTHGYTFGSGTRLTVV.

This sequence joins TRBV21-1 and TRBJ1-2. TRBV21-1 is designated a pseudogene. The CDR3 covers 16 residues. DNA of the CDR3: TGTGCCAGCAGCAAAGCCGCCGGGACCACCCCTCATGGCTACACCTTC. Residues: CASSKAAGTTPHGYTF.

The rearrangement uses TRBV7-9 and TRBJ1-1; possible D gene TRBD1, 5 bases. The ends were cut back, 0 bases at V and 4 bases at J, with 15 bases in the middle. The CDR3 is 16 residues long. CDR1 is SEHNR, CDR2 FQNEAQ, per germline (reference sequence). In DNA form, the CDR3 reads TGTGCCAGCAGCTTAGCGTCATGGGGCTGGGGCACTGAAGCTTTCTTT. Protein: CASSLASWGWGTEAFF.

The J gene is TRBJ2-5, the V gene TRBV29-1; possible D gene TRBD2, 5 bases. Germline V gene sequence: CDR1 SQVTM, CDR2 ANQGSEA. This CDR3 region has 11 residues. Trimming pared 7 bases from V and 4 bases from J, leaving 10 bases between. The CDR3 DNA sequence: TGCAGCGCCCGGACTGGAGAGACCCAGTACTTC. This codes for CSARTGETQYF.

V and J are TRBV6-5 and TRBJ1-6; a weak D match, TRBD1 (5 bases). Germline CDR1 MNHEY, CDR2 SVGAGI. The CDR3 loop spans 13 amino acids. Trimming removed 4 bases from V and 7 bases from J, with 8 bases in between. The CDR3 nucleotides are TGTGCCAGCAGTTCGACAGCGAATTCACCCCTCCACTTT. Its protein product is CASSSTANSPLHF.

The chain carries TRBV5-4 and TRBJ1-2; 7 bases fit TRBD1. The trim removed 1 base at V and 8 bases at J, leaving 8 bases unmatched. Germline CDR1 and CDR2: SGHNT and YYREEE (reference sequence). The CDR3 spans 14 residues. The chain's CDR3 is CASSLFGTAGGYTF. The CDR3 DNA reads TGTGCCAGCAGCTTGTTCGGGACAGCGGGAGGCTACACCTTC.

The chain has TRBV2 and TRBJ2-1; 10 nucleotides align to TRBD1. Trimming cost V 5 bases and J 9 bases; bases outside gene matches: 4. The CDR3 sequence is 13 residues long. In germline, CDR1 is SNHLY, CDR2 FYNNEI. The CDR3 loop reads CASSRQGAGEQFF. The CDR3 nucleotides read TGTGCCAGCAGTCGACAGGGGGCTGGTGAGCAGTTCTTC.

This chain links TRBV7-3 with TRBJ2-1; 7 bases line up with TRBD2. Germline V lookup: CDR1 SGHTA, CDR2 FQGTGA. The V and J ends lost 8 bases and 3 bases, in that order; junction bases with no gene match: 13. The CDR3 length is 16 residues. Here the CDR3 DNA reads TGTGCCAGCTCCGCACGGGCTAGCGGTTTCTACAATGAGCAGTTCTTC. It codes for CASSARASGFYNEQFF. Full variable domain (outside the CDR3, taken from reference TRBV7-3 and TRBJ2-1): GAGVSQTPSNKVTEKGKYVELRCDPISGHTALYWYRQSLGQGPEFLIYFQGTGAADDSGLPNDRFFAVRPEGSVSTLKIQRTERGDSAVYLCASSARASGFYNEQFFGPGTRLTVL.

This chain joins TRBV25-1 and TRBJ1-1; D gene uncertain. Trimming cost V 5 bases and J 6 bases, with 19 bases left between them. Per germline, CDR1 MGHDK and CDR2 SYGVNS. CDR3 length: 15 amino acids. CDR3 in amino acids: CASSPRRSGAAEAFF. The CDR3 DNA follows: TGTGCCAGCAGTCCGCGGCGGTCCGGCGCCGCTGAAGCTTTCTTT.

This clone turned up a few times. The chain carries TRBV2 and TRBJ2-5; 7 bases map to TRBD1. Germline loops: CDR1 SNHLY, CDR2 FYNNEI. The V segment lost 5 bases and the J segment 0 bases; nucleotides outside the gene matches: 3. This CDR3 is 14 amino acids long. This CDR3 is CASSMGQNQETQYF. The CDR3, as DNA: TGTGCCAGCAGTATGGGACAGAACCAAGAGACCCAGTACTTC.

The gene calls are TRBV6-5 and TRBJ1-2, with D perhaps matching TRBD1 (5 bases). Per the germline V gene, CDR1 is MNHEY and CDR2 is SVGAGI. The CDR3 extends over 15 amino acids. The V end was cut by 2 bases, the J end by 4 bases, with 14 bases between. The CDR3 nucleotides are TGTGCCAGCAGTTACCCCGAAAAGCAGGGCTATGGCTACACCTTC. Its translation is CASSYPEKQGYGYTF.

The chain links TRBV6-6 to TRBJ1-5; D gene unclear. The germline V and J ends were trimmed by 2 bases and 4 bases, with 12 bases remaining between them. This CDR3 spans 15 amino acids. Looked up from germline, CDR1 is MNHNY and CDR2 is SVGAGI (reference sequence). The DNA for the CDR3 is TGTGCCAGCAGTTACCAAGGTTCGAGGAATCAGCCCCAGCATTTT. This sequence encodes CASSYQGSRNQPQHF.

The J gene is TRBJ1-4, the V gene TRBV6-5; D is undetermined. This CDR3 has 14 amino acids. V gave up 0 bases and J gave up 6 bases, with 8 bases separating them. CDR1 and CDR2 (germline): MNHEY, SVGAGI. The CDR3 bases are TGTGCCAGCAGTTACTCTCAGGTGCATGAAAAACTGTTTTTT. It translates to CASSYSQVHEKLFF.

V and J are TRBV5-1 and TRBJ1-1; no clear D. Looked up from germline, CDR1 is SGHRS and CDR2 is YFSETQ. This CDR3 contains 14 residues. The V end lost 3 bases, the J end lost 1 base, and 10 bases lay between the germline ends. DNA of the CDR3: TGCGCCAGCAGCTCCGGGCCGTCGAACACTGAAGCTTTCTTT. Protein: CASSSGPSNTEAFF.

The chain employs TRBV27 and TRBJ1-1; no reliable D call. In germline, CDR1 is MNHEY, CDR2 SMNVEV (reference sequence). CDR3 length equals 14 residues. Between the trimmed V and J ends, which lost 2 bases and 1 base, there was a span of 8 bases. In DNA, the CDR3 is TGTGCCAGCAGTTTAGGACTGAAGAACACTGAAGCTTTCTTT. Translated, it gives CASSLGLKNTEAFF.

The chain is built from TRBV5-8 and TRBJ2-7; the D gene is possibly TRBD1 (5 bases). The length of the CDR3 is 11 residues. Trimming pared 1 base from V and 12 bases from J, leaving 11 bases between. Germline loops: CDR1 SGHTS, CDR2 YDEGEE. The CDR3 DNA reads TGTGCCAGCAGCTTGAGAACAGGCATGTACTTC. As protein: CASSLRTGMYF.